One and the same sample provided the 19 T cell receptor beta chains below, sequenced in a study of CD8+CD57+ T cells in acquired aplastic anemia. TCR beta VDJ combinations and CDR3 sequences were profiled from genomic DNA. TCRdb processed the reads anew with MiXCR; each CDR3 protein has one entry. The table has 450,000 to 550,000 distinct CDR3 sequences, 25% to 40% seen once. Sequencing was done on patients that had shown CD8+CD57+ cell expansion by flow cytometry. Sequencing was done on a sample of sorted CD4+, CD8+, or CD8+CD57+ T cells (not recorded which) from PBMCs. The receptors were gathered from a human donor with aplastic anemia.

This clonotype was counted at least ten times. The rearrangement links TRBV19 to TRBJ1-6; 9 positions match TRBD1. The CDR3 spans 14 residues. Germline lookup yields CDR1 LNHDA and CDR2 SQIVND (reference sequence). V lost 9 bases to trimming and J lost 9 bases; unmatched junction nucleotides: 9. DNA of the CDR3: TGTGCCAGCACGGTAACAGGGGGCAGTTCACCCCTCCACTTT. Its translation is CASTVTGGSSPLHF.

At least ten counts were recorded for this clonotype. The chain joins TRBV29-1 to TRBJ1-2, with D unresolved. The CDR3 contains 11 residues. The V end was cut by 4 bases, the J end by 6 bases, with 9 bases between. Per the germline V gene, CDR1 is SQVTM and CDR2 is ANQGSEA. The CDR3 reads CSVVAHNGYTF. CDR3 bases: TGCAGCGTTGTCGCCCATAATGGCTACACCTTC.

This clonotype was seen repeatedly, ten times or more. J is TRBJ1-2 and V is TRBV19; D possibly corresponds to TRBD1 (6 bases). Trimming stripped 10 bases from V and 1 base from J, with 13 bases between. Germline-derived CDR1 and CDR2 are LNHDA and SQIVND (reference sequence). This CDR3 is built from 13 residues. Here the CDR3 reads CATRQDHNYGYTF. Written as DNA, the CDR3 is TGTGCCACCAGACAGGACCATAACTATGGCTACACCTTC. The full variable domain, with the rest looked up from reference TRBV19 and TRBJ1-2, is DGGITQSPKYLFRKEGQNVTLSCEQNLNHDAMYWYRQDPGQGLRLIYYSQIVNDFQKGDIAEGYSVSREKKESFPLTVTSAQKNPTAFYLCATRQDHNYGYTFGSGTRLTVV.

This clonotype was counted between two and nine times. The chain is built from TRBV13 and TRBJ2-1, with 12 positions matching TRBD2. The CDR3 spans 16 residues. Germline V lookup: CDR1 PRHDT, CDR2 FYEKMQ (reference sequence). The junction had 4 bases not matched to a gene; V was cut back by 5 bases and J by 2 bases. CDR3 sequence reads: CASSLTSGSPYNEQFF. CDR3 DNA sequence: TGTGCCAGCAGCCTGACTAGCGGGAGTCCCTACAATGAGCAGTTCTTC.

The chain combines TRBV27 with TRBJ1-2; maybe TRBD1 (6 bases). The CDR3 runs 15 residues. Per germline, CDR1 MNHEY and CDR2 SMNVEV (reference sequence). The V gene lost 8 bases and the J gene lost 8 bases, with 24 bases spanning the gap. The DNA for the CDR3 is TGTGCCAGCGCCTACACCGGGACATCGATTGGGGGCTACACCTTC. It specifies CASAYTGTSIGGYTF.

This clonotype has at least ten counts. This chain uses TRBV19 with TRBJ1-2; 11 positions agree with TRBD1. Germline CDR1 is LNHDA and CDR2 is SQIVND (reference sequence). The CDR3 loop spans 16 amino acids. V dropped 8 bases and J dropped 6; count of bases not matched to a gene: 14. The CDR3 region is CASSPYGQGAGNGYTF. In nucleotides, the CDR3 is TGTGCCAGTTCTCCGTACGGACAGGGGGCGGGTAATGGCTACACCTTC.

This clonotype was counted many times. The J gene is TRBJ2-1, the V gene TRBV2; 11 bases map to TRBD2. The CDR3 has 15 residues. Per germline, CDR1 SNHLY and CDR2 FYNNEI. V lost 6 bases to trimming and J lost 8 bases; unmatched junction nucleotides: 9. The DNA of the CDR3 is TGTGCCAGCAGCCCCATAGCGGGGGGGTCCGATGAGCAGTTCTTC. Protein product: CASSPIAGGSDEQFF.

This clonotype was counted between two and nine times. The chain employs TRBV7-9 and TRBJ2-1, with 8 nucleotides matching TRBD2. This CDR3 is built from 14 residues. The germline V gene encodes CDR1 SEHNR and CDR2 FQNEAQ (reference sequence). The J segment lost 7 bases and the V segment lost 2 bases, leaving 4 bases of the junction unmatched. The CDR3 protein is CASSLREGDNEQFF. CDR3 nucleotides: TGTGCCAGCAGCTTACGGGAGGGTGATAATGAGCAGTTCTTC. Complete variable domain (other parts from reference TRBV7-9 and TRBJ2-1): DTGVSQNPRHKITKRGQNVTFRCDPISEHNRLYWYRQTLGQGPEFLTYFQNEAQLEKSRLLSDRFSAERPKGSFSTLEIQRTEQGDSAMYLCASSLREGDNEQFFGPGTRLTVL.

This clonotype has ten or more counts. This CDR3 is CSASSTDTQYF. The CDR3 coding sequence is TGCAGTGCTAGTTCCACGGATACGCAGTATTTT. The chain carries TRBV20-1 and TRBJ2-3, with no clear D. From germline, CDR1 is DFQATT and CDR2 SNEGSKA (reference sequence). The CDR3 contains 11 residues. Between the trimmed V and J ends, which lost 3 bases and 6 bases, there was a span of 7 bases.

The V gene is TRBV4-1, the J gene TRBJ1-3; 8 bases align to TRBD1. The CDR3 is made up of 15 amino acids. Germline assignment: CDR1 MGHRA and CDR2 YSYEKL. J lost 3 bases, V lost 4 bases, and 5 bases had no gene match. As DNA, the CDR3 is TGCGCCAGCAGCCCGGACAGGGACTATGGAAACACCATATATTTT. It specifies CASSPDRDYGNTIYF.

The V call is TRBV14, the J call TRBJ1-2; possibly TRBD1 for D (6 bases). Germline loops: CDR1 SGHDN, CDR2 FVKESK. CDR3 size: 13 residues. Trimming pared 5 bases from V and 11 bases from J, leaving 18 bases between. CDR3 coding DNA: TGTGCCAGCAGCAACCCGGGACATCTTAAGTACACCTTC. Protein: CASSNPGHLKYTF.

The rearrangement joins TRBV20-1 to TRBJ2-1; 7 bases are a match to TRBD2. The junction had 6 bases not matched to a gene; V was cut back by 4 bases and J by 0 bases. Per the germline V gene, CDR1 is DFQATT and CDR2 is SNEGSKA (reference sequence). The CDR3 is 15 residues long. The CDR3 spells CSATQAGYSYNEQFF. Here the CDR3 DNA reads TGCAGTGCTACTCAAGCGGGGTACTCCTACAATGAGCAGTTCTTC.

This clonotype has a handful of counts. The chain combines TRBV6-5 with TRBJ1-6; possibly TRBD1 for D (5 bases). This CDR3 contains 14 residues. Trimming removed 2 bases from V and 9 bases from J, with 11 bases in between. CDR1 is MNHEY and CDR2 is SVGAGI in the germline V gene. CDR3 bases: TGTGCCAGCAGTTACGGTGCAGGGATTTCACCCCTCCACTTT. It specifies CASSYGAGISPLHF.

V gene TRBV30 combines with J gene TRBJ2-7, with D unclear. The V gene lost 0 bases and the J gene lost 6 bases, with 12 bases spanning the gap. The CDR3 covers 13 residues. Germline values: CDR1 GTSNPN, CDR2 SVGIG (reference sequence). Here the CDR3 reads CAWSVVSGAEQYF. The CDR3 nucleotides are TGTGCCTGGAGTGTAGTGTCCGGAGCCGAGCAGTACTTC.

The table lists this clonotype with many counts. V usage is TRBV19 and J usage is TRBJ1-5; TRBD1 matches 9 bases. The CDR3 loop spans 14 amino acids. In germline, CDR1 is LNHDA, CDR2 SQIVND (reference sequence). With V trimmed by 5 bases and J by 7 bases, 6 bases remained unmatched. The CDR3 sequence: CASSYRGPLQPQHF. The CDR3 DNA is TGTGCCAGTAGTTACAGGGGGCCGTTGCAGCCCCAGCATTTT.

The rearrangement uses TRBV25-1 and TRBJ2-5; maybe TRBD1 (5 bases). Germline loops: CDR1 MGHDK, CDR2 SYGVNS. Deletions cut 11 bases from V and 9 bases from J, with 22 bases between. The CDR3 is 13 residues long. CDR3 amino acids: CAWSGVLKGAQYF. CDR3 nucleotides: TGTGCCTGGAGTGGTGTACTAAAAGGGGCCCAGTACTTC.

A note on this clonotype: A read error may explain this, as a much larger clone is one base away. The rearrangement links TRBV10-3 to TRBJ1-1; possibly TRBD1 for D (6 bases). This CDR3 has 15 amino acids. Germline values: CDR1 ENHRY, CDR2 SYGVKD. CDR3 residues: CAIGDPEGGNTEAFF. In nucleotides, the CDR3 is TGTGCCATCGGTGACCCCGAGGGGGGAAACACTGAAGCTTTCTTT.

This clonotype has only a few counts. The chain recombines TRBV5-1 with TRBJ2-7; TRBD1 might be the D (6 bases). Germline V lookup: CDR1 SGHRS, CDR2 YFSETQ. This CDR3 is 15 amino acids long. The germline V and J ends were trimmed by 5 bases and 7 bases, with 22 bases remaining between them. CDR3 residues: CASRAAGTTYNEQYF. The CDR3 DNA sequence: TGCGCCAGCAGGGCTGCCGGGACAACCTACAATGAGCAGTACTTC.

As concerns this clonotype: The junction and the germline gene differ at one end; a read error may be behind it. J is TRBJ2-5 and V is TRBV2; D might be TRBD1 or TRBD2, each matching 5 bases. The length of the CDR3 is 16 residues. Germline V lookup: CDR1 SNHLY, CDR2 FYNNEI. In DNA, the CDR3 is TGCGCCAGCAGCCCCCAGGGTGCGGTTGCGGGAGAGACCCAGTACTTC. As protein: CASSPQGAVAGETQYF.